Following are 22 T cell receptor beta chains from one sample sequenced in a study of regulatory T cells in long-lasting Graves disease. Indicated time point: newly diagnosed GD, antithyroid drugs for less than 3 months. Extracted PBMC RNA gave rise to the TCR library. The authors built TCR beta libraries using iRepertoire HTBI primers and Arm-PCR of CDR3 regions. One entry per CDR3 protein, called by TCRdb with MiXCR from the multiplex PCR reads. The table includes roughly 500,000 distinct CDR3 sequences, less than 15% detected once. The same sample was also studied in work on T cells in Graves' hyperthyroidism and ophthalmopathy.

This material consisted of peripheral blood mononuclear cells (PBMCs), taken at new diagnosis, from a patient treated with antithyroid drugs. The receptors derive from a man aged 30 to 39 with Graves disease.

This clonotype was seen repeatedly, ten times or more. The chain employs TRBV29-1 and TRBJ2-3; 9 bases agree with TRBD2. Germline CDR1 reads SQVTM; CDR2 reads ANQGSEA. V was clipped by 0 bases and J by 2 bases; unmatched bases: 6. The CDR3 consists of 16 residues. The CDR3 DNA reads as TGCAGCGTTGAAGACACCGGGACTAGCCACACAGATACGCAGTATTTT. Translation: CSVEDTGTSHTDTQYF.

The chain uses TRBV5-1 and TRBJ1-1; the match to TRBD1 covers 9 bases. V lost 3 bases, J lost 4 bases, and 7 bases stayed unmatched. This CDR3 has 15 amino acids. Germline V CDR1 and CDR2: SGHRS, YFSETQ. CDR3 residues: CASSSVQGAGTEAFF. The CDR3 DNA follows: TGCGCCAGCAGCTCAGTACAGGGGGCTGGCACTGAAGCTTTCTTT. Full variable domain (rest looked up from reference TRBV5-1 and TRBJ1-1): KAGVTQTPRYLIKTRGQQVTLSCSPISGHRSVSWYQQTPGQGLQFLFEYFSETQRNKGNFPGRFSGRQFSNSRSEMNVSTLELGDSALYLCASSSVQGAGTEAFFGQGTRLTVV.

V is TRBV9 and J is TRBJ1-3; 8 nucleotides align to TRBD1. Germline V CDR1 and CDR2: SGDLS, YYNGEE. The CDR3 consists of 14 residues. V gave up 2 bases and J gave up 4 bases; unmatched junction bases: 2. CDR3 bases: TGTGCCAGCAGCGTGGGGACAGGCGGAAACACCATATATTTT. Amino acid sequence: CASSVGTGGNTIYF.

There are many counts of this clonotype. The V call is TRBV18, the J call TRBJ1-1, with D perhaps matching TRBD1 (5 bases). The CDR3 loop spans 16 amino acids. With 0 bases removed from V and 4 bases from J, the gap between germline ends came to 15 bases. Germline V gene data show CDR1 as KGHSH and CDR2 as LQKENI. The CDR3 sequence is CASSPPVKGSSTEAFF. Here the CDR3 DNA reads TGTGCCAGCTCACCACCGGTAAAGGGGTCCAGCACTGAAGCTTTCTTT.

This clonotype was observed many times. J is TRBJ2-7 and V is TRBV7-8, with D perhaps matching TRBD2 (5 bases). The V end was cut by 5 bases, the J end by 7 bases, with 15 bases between. Germline CDR1 is SGHVS and CDR2 is FQNEAQ. The CDR3 has 13 amino acids. CDR3 DNA sequence: TGTGCCAGCAGCAGCCCGGGGTCGACAGAGCAGTACTTC. Its translation: CASSSPGSTEQYF.

The CDR3, as DNA: TGTGCCACCTTAGTAGGAGTGGGACTAGGGTACAATGAGCAGTTCTTC. Its translation is CATLVGVGLGYNEQFF. J is TRBJ2-1 and V is TRBV28, with 8 bases that match TRBD2. CDR3 length: 16 residues. The V gene end was trimmed by 10 bases and the J gene end by 4 bases; junction bases not matched to a gene: 15. Per germline, CDR1 MDHEN and CDR2 SYDVKM.

This clonotype came up a few times. The CDR3 DNA reads as TGCAGAGTAACCCAGGGATTGGGGGAGACGAGCACAGATACGCAGTATTTT. This sequence encodes CRVTQGLGETSTDTQYF. The chain joins TRBV20-1 to TRBJ2-3, with D perhaps TRBD1 or TRBD2 (5 bases each). The germline CDR1 and CDR2 sequences are DFQATT and SNEGSKA (reference sequence). The CDR3 runs to 17 residues.

This clonotype was seen more than once but under ten times. The chain recombines TRBV12-3 or TRBV12-4 with TRBJ1-6; TRBD1 matches 7 bases. This CDR3 region has 14 residues. V shed 5 bases and J 7 bases; nucleotides not matched to a gene: 5. CDR3 DNA sequence: TGTGCCAGCAGTCAACAGGGGTTCAATTCACCCCTCCACTTT. Translation: CASSQQGFNSPLHF.

This clonotype was counted only a few times. The J gene is TRBJ2-2, the V gene TRBV7-3; 9 bases match TRBD2. The length of the CDR3 is 16 residues. Germline V gene data show CDR1 as SGHTA and CDR2 as FQGTGA. J was trimmed by 1 base and V by 1 base; bases with no gene match: 1. The CDR3 bases are TGTGCCAGCAGCTTAAGTAGCGGGGGGAACACCGGGGAGCTGTTTTTT. Amino acid sequence: CASSLSSGGNTGELFF.

This chain joins TRBV20-1 and TRBJ2-1, with D perhaps TRBD2 (6 bases). This CDR3 is 14 amino acids long. Germline V gives CDR1 DFQATT, CDR2 SNEGSKA (reference sequence). Trimming shortened V by 5 bases and J by 0 bases, and 11 bases separated the two germline ends. DNA for the CDR3: TGCAGTGCTCCCCCGGAGGGCTCCTACAATGAGCAGTTCTTC. Its protein is CSAPPEGSYNEQFF.

This clonotype was seen repeatedly, ten times or more. The rearrangement links TRBV28 to TRBJ2-5, with 10 bases fitting TRBD1. V was clipped by 3 bases and J by 4 bases; unmatched bases: 8. Germline CDR1 MDHEN, CDR2 SYDVKM. The CDR3 is made up of 16 amino acids. This CDR3 reads CASSFPTGGGGETQYF. CDR3 sequence (DNA): TGTGCCAGCAGTTTTCCGACAGGGGGCGGGGGAGAGACCCAGTACTTC. Full variable domain (outside the CDR3, taken from reference TRBV28 and TRBJ2-5): DVKVTQSSRYLVKRTGEKVFLECVQDMDHENMFWYRQDPGLGLRLIYFSYDVKMKEKGDIPEGYSVSREKKERFSLILESASTNQTSMYLCASSFPTGGGGETQYFGPGTRLLVL.

This clonotype was recorded many times. The J gene is TRBJ2-3, the V gene TRBV9; a possible D gene is TRBD1 (5 bases). The CDR3 is 15 amino acids. V was clipped by 3 bases and J by 1 base, with 12 bases between them. Germline CDR1 and CDR2: SGDLS and YYNGEE. The chain's CDR3 is CASSEQVLGTDTQYF. The CDR3 DNA sequence: TGTGCCAGCAGCGAACAGGTCCTTGGCACAGATACGCAGTATTTT.

The chain's CDR3 is CSVAGYYEQYF. Here the CDR3 DNA reads TGCAGTGTAGCGGGTTACTACGAGCAGTACTTC. The rearrangement links TRBV20-1 to TRBJ2-7; 7 bases agree with TRBD2. Germline CDR1 is DFQATT and CDR2 is SNEGSKA (reference sequence). CDR3 length: 11 residues. V shed 7 bases and J 3 bases; nucleotides not matched to a gene: 3.

At least ten counts were recorded for this clonotype. This rearrangement joins TRBV18 to TRBJ2-7; 10 bases line up with TRBD1. V lost 9 bases to trimming and J lost 3 bases; unmatched junction nucleotides: 5. The length of the CDR3 is 13 residues. Germline V gives CDR1 KGHSH, CDR2 LQKENI. The CDR3 DNA reads TGTGCCAGTGCCGGGACAGGGGACTACGAGCAGTACTTC. This encodes CASAGTGDYEQYF.

This chain connects TRBV20-1 to TRBJ2-7; unclear D gene. CDR1 and CDR2 (germline): DFQATT, SNEGSKA (reference sequence). V was clipped by 3 bases and J by 4 bases, with 16 bases between them. This CDR3 spans 14 amino acids. CDR3 in DNA: TGCAGTGCTAGCAGGATACGGATTTTATACGAGCAGTACTTC. Translated, it gives CSASRIRILYEQYF.

This clonotype was found a few times. The J gene is TRBJ2-2, the V gene TRBV11-3; D call uncertain. Germline lookup yields CDR1 SGHNT and CDR2 YENEEA. The CDR3 loop spans 13 amino acids. V was shortened by 2 bases and J by 6 bases, with 7 bases between the two germline ends. The CDR3 loop is CASSLIPSGELFF. CDR3 nucleotide sequence: TGTGCCAGCAGCTTAATTCCGTCCGGGGAGCTGTTTTTT. The whole variable domain, filled in from reference TRBV11-3 and TRBJ2-2, reads EAGVVQSPRYKIIEKKQPVAFWCNPISGHNTLYWYLQNLGQGPELLIRYENEEAVDDSQLPKDRFSAERLKGVDSTLKIQPAELGDSAVYLCASSLIPSGELFFGEGSRLTVL.

J is TRBJ2-7 and V is TRBV27, with D possibly being TRBD2 (7 bases). CDR1 and CDR2 from the germline V gene are MNHEY and SMNVEV (reference sequence). The V end lost 10 bases, the J end lost 5 bases, and 15 bases lay between the germline ends. This CDR3 is 12 amino acids long. CDR3 in DNA: TGTGCCACCCTCGGGGGGCCAAACGAGCAGTACTTC. This codes for CATLGGPNEQYF.

This clonotype showed up many times. The rearrangement joins TRBV7-2 to TRBJ2-1, with D tentatively TRBD2 (6 bases). Germline V CDR1 and CDR2: SGHTA, FQGNSA. Trimming removed 5 bases at V and 7 bases at J, with 15 bases between. The CDR3 covers 14 residues. CDR3 sequence reads: CASSVPGTLNEQFF. The DNA for the CDR3 is TGTGCCAGCAGCGTACCGGGGACTTTAAATGAGCAGTTCTTC.

This clonotype was seen a few times. For the CDR3, the DNA is TGTGCCAGCAGTCTTGAGGCAGCGCACTATAATTCACCCCTCCACTTT. Protein sequence: CASSLEAAHYNSPLHF. The rearrangement links TRBV6-2 or TRBV6-3 to TRBJ1-6; D gene unclear. Trimming left V 5 bases short and J 3 bases short, with 14 bases between. This CDR3 has 16 residues. From germline, CDR1 is MNHEY and CDR2 SVGEGT.

This CDR3 reads CSGQLAGAYFDENNEQFF. The CDR3 DNA reads as TGCAGCGGGCAACTAGCGGGAGCTTATTTCGATGAAAACAATGAGCAGTTCTTC. The chain carries TRBV29-1 and TRBJ2-1, with 11 nucleotides matching TRBD2. CDR1 is SQVTM, CDR2 ANQGSEA, per germline. The V gene end was trimmed by 7 bases and the J gene end by 5 bases; junction bases not matched to a gene: 19. The CDR3 sequence is 18 residues long.

A remark on this clonotype: It differs at one base from a far larger clone, so likely a read error. The missing conserved phenylalanine or tryptophan at the end of this CDR3 makes a read error likely. The chain recombines TRBV6-2 or TRBV6-3 with TRBJ1-1, with 10 bases identical to TRBD1. Germline V gene lookup returns CDR1 MNHEY and CDR2 SVGEGT. This CDR3 has 14 residues. J lost 5 bases, V lost 8 bases, and 8 bases had no gene match. CDR3 nucleotides: TGTGCCAGCGGAAGACAGGGGGCGCGGACTGAAGCTTTCCTT. This gives the protein CASGRQGARTEAFL.

This clonotype came up a few times. A much larger clone lies one base from this, so it may be a read error. The conserved final phenylalanine or tryptophan is absent from the CDR3, which likely points to a read error. J is TRBJ2-7 and V is TRBV11-2; 10 bases line up with TRBD2. This CDR3 comprises 14 residues. V lost 2 bases to trimming and J lost 6 bases; unmatched junction nucleotides: 4. Germline V lookup: CDR1 SGHAT, CDR2 FQNNGV. The CDR3 is CASSLSGRAGEQYL. In nucleotides, the CDR3 is TGTGCCAGCAGCTTAAGCGGGAGGGCCGGCGAGCAGTACCTC.